This entry features one T cell receptor (beta chain) sequence. Its antigen is undetermined. Germline is not matched at one junction end, which may reflect a read error. Healthy Caucasian individuals from Russia aged about 6 to 100 served as donors. The entry originates in a study of blood T cells in healthy people across ages. Study-level results: Bulk PBMC profiling left naive and antigen-experienced comparisons inconclusive. A greater number of naive CD4+ cells and higher diversity distinguished long-lived donors from aged donors.

A second PCR of 7 to 11 cycles used a sample-barcoded 5' primer and a J-beta primer mix. Each cDNA molecule received a tag from a template-switch adaptor that had 12 random nucleotides. TCRdb recomputed calls from the 5' RACE reads with MiXCR, one row per CDR3 protein. The sample contains 1.8 million or so distinct CDR3 sequences, about 39% of which appear only once. This CDR3 is built from 14 residues. Per germline, CDR1 LNHDA and CDR2 SQIVND (reference sequence). Sequencing was carried out using blood. The receptor's source is a human donor in good health. V is TRBV19 and J is TRBJ2-6; 10 bases match TRBD1. The DNA of the CDR3 is TGTGCCAGTAGGGTAGGGACAGGGGCCAACGCCCTGACTTTC. It specifies CASRVGTGANALTF.